One sample yielded the 27 T cell receptor beta chains listed below, sequenced in a study of cytotoxic CD8 clonotypes in ibrutinib-treated CLL. Assay used: immunoSEQ multiplex PCR; TCRdb lists only in-frame clones, some missing. Of approximately 70,000 clones in the sample, 75% to 85% were seen once. Sequenced here: PBMCs, sampled at disease progression, from a patient treated with ibrutinib. The receptors originated from a human donor with chronic lymphocytic leukemia.

The gene calls are TRBV7-6 and TRBJ2-3; D gene uncertain. V lost 0 bases and J 1 base, leaving 8 bases between the germline ends. This CDR3 is built from 15 residues. The germline V gene encodes CDR1 SGHVS and CDR2 FNYEAQ. CDR3 in DNA: TGTGCCAGCAGCTTAGCGCATGGCGGCACAGATACGCAGTATTTT. Translating gives CASSLAHGGTDTQYF. Together with reference TRBV7-6 and TRBJ2-3, the CDR3 gives the full variable domain: GAGVSQSPRYKVTKRGQDVALRCDPISGHVSLYWYRQALGQGPEFLTYFNYEAQQDKSGLPNDRFSAERPEGSISTLTIQRTEQRDSAMYRCASSLAHGGTDTQYFGPGTRLTVL.

This chain joins TRBV19 and TRBJ2-5, with D maybe TRBD1 (6 bases). The V end was cut by 9 bases, the J end by 2 bases, with 7 bases between. The germline V gene encodes CDR1 LNHDA and CDR2 SQIVND (reference sequence). This CDR3 contains 11 residues. Written as DNA, the CDR3 is TGTGCCAGCACAGGGCAAGAGACCCAGTACTTC. This sequence encodes CASTGQETQYF.

The rearrangement links TRBV7-2 to TRBJ1-2; 8 bases are shared with TRBD1. Germline V gene lookup returns CDR1 SGHTA and CDR2 FQGNSA. J gave up 8 bases and V 4 bases, and 15 bases lay outside the gene matches. This CDR3 region has 16 residues. Here the CDR3 DNA reads TGTGCCAGCAGCTCTGGACAGGGCGTATCTTTGTTGGGCTACACCTTC. Encoded protein: CASSSGQGVSLLGYTF.

This chain uses TRBV9 with TRBJ1-4, with no clear D. CDR3 size: 14 residues. V lost 0 bases and J 4 bases, leaving 7 bases between the germline ends. Germline CDR1 is SGDLS and CDR2 is YYNGEE. Written as DNA, the CDR3 is TGTGCCAGCAGCGTAGGTACGCTTAATGAAAAACTGTTTTTT. This gives the protein CASSVGTLNEKLFF.

The chain has TRBV21-1 and TRBJ2-5; TRBD1, the table's D call, lacks a check against the DNA. TRBV21-1 is tagged as a pseudogene. The CDR3 contains 14 residues. The CDR3 reads CASSSRTSGETQYF. CDR3 nucleotides: TGTGCCAGCAGCTCCAGGACCTCAGGGGAGACCCAGTACTTC.

The rearrangement links TRBV7-9 to TRBJ2-7, with D possibly matching TRBD2 (5 bases). From germline, CDR1 is SEHNR and CDR2 FQNEAQ (reference sequence). The V and J ends lost 5 bases and 3 bases respectively, with 11 bases between them. The CDR3 consists of 13 residues. CDR3 sequence: CASSPAGGYEQYF. In DNA form, the CDR3 reads TGTGCCAGCAGCCCCGCGGGCGGCTACGAGCAGTACTTC.

The rearrangement links TRBV4-1 to TRBJ2-7; D perhaps matches TRBD2 (5 bases). The germline gives CDR1 MGHRA, CDR2 YSYEKL. V was trimmed by 6 bases and J by 6 bases, leaving 12 bases between them. The CDR3 is 12 residues long. In DNA, the CDR3 is TGCGCCAGCAGTGCGGGCTGGGGCGAGCAGTACTTC. Translated, it gives CASSAGWGEQYF.

The rearrangement uses TRBV14 and TRBJ1-5, with D unclear. Germline V lookup: CDR1 SGHDN, CDR2 FVKESK. V was cut by 0 bases and J by 6 bases, with 15 bases left in between. This CDR3 spans 16 amino acids. The CDR3 loop reads CASSQEVVGPGQPQHF. In nucleotides, the CDR3 is TGTGCCAGCAGCCAAGAGGTTGTAGGGCCCGGTCAGCCCCAGCATTTT.

This chain links TRBV27 with TRBJ2-6; possibly TRBD1 for D (6 bases). This CDR3 spans 16 amino acids. Germline V gene sequence: CDR1 MNHEY, CDR2 SMNVEV (reference sequence). V was pared by 6 bases and J by 0 bases, with 12 bases between. Here the CDR3 reads CASRGTLSSGANVLTF. CDR3 sequence (DNA): TGTGCCAGCAGAGGGACATTGAGCTCTGGGGCCAACGTCCTGACTTTC.

This chain uses TRBV20-1 with TRBJ2-7, with 7 bases aligning to TRBD2. Germline V lookup: CDR1 DFQATT, CDR2 SNEGSKA (reference sequence). This CDR3 comprises 11 residues. V gave up 6 bases and J gave up 3 bases; unmatched junction bases: 2. CDR3 DNA: TGCAGTGCCTCGGGGGGCTACGAGCAGTACTTC. This sequence encodes CSASGGYEQYF.

The chain has TRBV7-2 and TRBJ1-2; D perhaps matches TRBD1 (5 bases). In germline, CDR1 is SGHTA, CDR2 FQGNSA. V was trimmed by 3 bases and J by 4 bases, leaving 12 bases between them. The CDR3 runs to 14 residues. The CDR3 region has the DNA TGTGCCAGCAGCTTCATCCGACAGACCTATGGCTACACCTTC. Residues: CASSFIRQTYGYTF.

Only a few counts were recorded for this clone. The chain uses TRBV2 and TRBJ1-2, with D uncertain. The V gene's germline CDR1 is SNHLY and CDR2 FYNNEI. Trimming removed 4 bases at V and 4 bases at J, with 13 bases between. There are 14 residues in the CDR3. The CDR3 sequence is CASSGVSRIYGYTF. The DNA of the CDR3 is TGTGCCAGCAGTGGGGTCAGCAGAATCTATGGCTACACCTTC.

This clone was observed a handful of times. The V call is TRBV6-6, the J call TRBJ2-7, with D tentatively TRBD2 (5 bases). CDR3 length equals 14 residues. The germline gives CDR1 MNHNY, CDR2 SVGAGI (reference sequence). Trimming removed 2 bases from V and 2 bases from J, with 10 bases in between. CDR3 bases: TGTGCCAGCAGTTACGTTCGGGGAGCCTACGAGCAGTACTTC. Protein: CASSYVRGAYEQYF.

The chain recombines TRBV15 with TRBJ2-5, with 7 bases fitting TRBD1. With 2 bases clipped from V and 6 bases from J, the junction kept 6 bases outside the gene matches. The CDR3 totals 14 residues. Germline CDR1 LNHNV, CDR2 YYDKDF (reference sequence). The CDR3 loop reads CATSRPDRAQTQYF. The CDR3 DNA reads TGTGCCACCAGCAGACCCGACAGGGCGCAGACCCAGTACTTC.

The chain uses TRBV7-9 and TRBJ2-5; 11 bases line up with TRBD1. Looked up from germline, CDR1 is SEHNR and CDR2 is FQNEAQ (reference sequence). There are 15 residues in the CDR3. V gave up 8 bases and J gave up 0 bases; unmatched junction bases: 5. CDR3 nucleotide sequence: TGTGCCAGCGTTTGGACAGGGGGCGACCAAGAGACCCAGTACTTC. Translation gives CASVWTGGDQETQYF.

The rearrangement uses TRBV10-3 and TRBJ2-2; the D is unclear. The CDR3 is 13 amino acids. The V end was cut by 6 bases, the J end by 0 bases, with 5 bases between. Germline V gives CDR1 ENHRY, CDR2 SYGVKD. This chain's CDR3 is CAIRDTNTGELFF. CDR3 in DNA: TGTGCCATCAGGGATACGAACACCGGGGAGCTGTTTTTT.

This sequence joins TRBV27 and TRBJ2-7, with 8 bases that match TRBD1. J was trimmed by 0 bases and V by 4 bases; bases with no gene match: 8. Germline CDR1 is MNHEY and CDR2 is SMNVEV (reference sequence). The CDR3 runs 16 residues. The CDR3 here is CASSSLTGVLSYEQYF. The DNA of the CDR3 is TGTGCCAGCAGTTCACTGACAGGGGTGCTCTCCTACGAGCAGTACTTC.

This clone was recorded only once. The V call is TRBV4-1, the J call TRBJ1-1; TRBD1 might be the D (6 bases). The V and J ends lost 3 bases and 1 base respectively, with 9 bases between them. The CDR3 consists of 14 residues. Germline CDR1 is MGHRA and CDR2 is YSYEKL. The CDR3 nucleotides read TGCGCCAGCAGCCAGGCGACAGGGAACACTGAAGCTTTCTTT. This translates into CASSQATGNTEAFF.

The chain links TRBV6-4 to TRBJ1-2; 10 bases line up with TRBD1. V shed 0 bases, J shed 3 bases, and the junction held 1 base outside the gene matches. CDR1 and CDR2 from the germline V gene are MRHNA and SNTAGT. The CDR3 covers 15 residues. CDR3 sequence: CASSDSGTGDYGYTF. CDR3 nucleotides: TGTGCCAGCAGTGACTCTGGGACAGGGGACTATGGCTACACCTTC.

This chain joins TRBV7-9 and TRBJ1-6, with TRBD1 identical over 9 bases. Germline V lookup: CDR1 SEHNR, CDR2 FQNEAQ (reference sequence). The CDR3 contains 15 residues. V dropped 5 bases and J dropped 14; count of bases not matched to a gene: 13. This chain's CDR3 is CASSLPGQGSKSLHF. CDR3 bases: TGTGCCAGCAGCCTGCCGGGACAGGGATCCAAATCCCTCCACTTT.

The V gene is TRBV14, the J gene TRBJ2-5, with TRBD2 matching over 7 bases. Germline CDR1 reads SGHDN; CDR2 reads FVKESK. CDR3 length: 13 residues. After removal of 4 bases from V and 9 bases from J, the junction contained 8 bases not matched to a gene. The CDR3 nucleotides are TGTGCCAGCAGCCGTACGGCCCGGGAGGCCCAGTACTTC. Residues: CASSRTAREAQYF. Drawing the rest from reference TRBV14 and TRBJ2-5, the complete variable domain is EAGVTQFPSHSVIEKGQTVTLRCDPISGHDNLYWYRRVMGKEIKFLLHFVKESKQDESGMPNNRFLAERTGGTYSTLKVQPAELEDSGVYFCASSRTAREAQYFGPGTRLLVL.

The chain employs TRBV5-1 and TRBJ2-1; tentatively, D is TRBD1 (6 bases). The CDR3 extends over 17 amino acids. Germline V lookup: CDR1 SGHRS, CDR2 YFSETQ. V was cut by 0 bases and J by 4 bases, with 17 bases left in between. DNA of the CDR3: TGCGCCAGCAGCTTGGCCTTTTTGGGGGCCGGGTACAATGAGCAGTTCTTC. Protein sequence: CASSLAFLGAGYNEQFF. Full variable domain (missing parts from reference TRBV5-1 and TRBJ2-1): KAGVTQTPRYLIKTRGQQVTLSCSPISGHRSVSWYQQTPGQGLQFLFEYFSETQRNKGNFPGRFSGRQFSNSRSEMNVSTLELGDSALYLCASSLAFLGAGYNEQFFGPGTRLTVL.

The chain recombines TRBV7-6 with TRBJ2-7; D ambiguous. The CDR3 is made up of 13 amino acids. Trimming removed 5 bases at V and 0 bases at J, with 8 bases between. Germline values: CDR1 SGHVS, CDR2 FNYEAQ. CDR3: CASSRGFSYEQYF. CDR3 in DNA: TGTGCCAGCAGCCGCGGATTCTCCTACGAGCAGTACTTC.

J is TRBJ2-7 and V is TRBV7-3, with D maybe TRBD1 (5 bases). CDR1 is SGHTA, CDR2 FQGTGA, per germline. The V and J ends lost 5 bases and 1 base respectively, with 9 bases between them. The CDR3 is 13 residues long. CDR3 DNA: TGTGCCAGCAGCCCAGACAGATCCTACGAGCAGTACTTC. Translating it yields CASSPDRSYEQYF.

In DNA form, the CDR3 reads TGCGCCAGCAGGTTCGAGGGTTTGATGACAGATACGCAGTATTTT. As protein: CASRFEGLMTDTQYF. The chain is built from TRBV5-1 and TRBJ2-3, with a weak D call TRBD2 (5 bases). V was cut by 5 bases and J by 3 bases, with 16 bases left in between. CDR1 is SGHRS and CDR2 is YFSETQ in the germline V gene. CDR3 length: 15 residues.

This clone was observed a few times. The chain links TRBV2 to TRBJ2-2; TRBD1 matches at 7 bases. This CDR3 has 14 amino acids. Trimming cost V 6 bases and J 5 bases; bases outside gene matches: 6. The germline V gene has CDR1 SNHLY and CDR2 FYNNEI. The CDR3 here is CASRTDRRTGELFF. In DNA form, the CDR3 reads TGTGCCAGCAGGACGGACAGGAGGACCGGGGAGCTGTTTTTT. Filled out from reference TRBV2 and TRBJ2-2, the complete variable domain reads EPEVTQTPSHQVTQMGQEVILRCVPISNHLYFYWYRQILGQKVEFLVSFYNNEISEKSEIFDDQFSVERPDGSNFTLKIRSTKLEDSAMYFCASRTDRRTGELFFGEGSRLTVL.

In its sample, this clone was seen once. The J gene is TRBJ1-3, the V gene TRBV18, with 9 bases identical to TRBD1. The CDR3 is 16 amino acids. CDR1 and CDR2 from the germline V gene are KGHSH and LQKENI. J was trimmed by 0 bases and V by 2 bases; bases with no gene match: 2. CDR3: CASSPGTGLSGNTIYF. The CDR3 DNA reads TGTGCCAGCTCACCAGGGACAGGGCTCTCTGGAAACACCATATATTTT.